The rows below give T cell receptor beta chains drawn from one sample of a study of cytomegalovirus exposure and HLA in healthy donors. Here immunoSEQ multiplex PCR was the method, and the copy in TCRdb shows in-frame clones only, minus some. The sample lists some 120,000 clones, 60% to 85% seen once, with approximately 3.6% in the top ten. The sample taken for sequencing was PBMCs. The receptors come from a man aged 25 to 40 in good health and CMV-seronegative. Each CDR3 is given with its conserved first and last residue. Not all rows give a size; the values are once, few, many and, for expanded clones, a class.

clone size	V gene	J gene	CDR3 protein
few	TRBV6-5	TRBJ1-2	CASSYLQGYGYTF
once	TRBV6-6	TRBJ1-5	CASSFGTGYSNQPQHF
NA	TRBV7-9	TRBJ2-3	CASSLEGSSTDTQYF
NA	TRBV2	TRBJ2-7	CASSEAEESYSYEQYF
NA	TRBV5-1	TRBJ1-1	CASSLDRVNTEAFF
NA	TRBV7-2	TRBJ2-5	CASSSSQRGAPWETQYF
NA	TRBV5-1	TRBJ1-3	CASSLVREDTIYF
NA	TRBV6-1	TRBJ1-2	CASSQTGGNGYTF
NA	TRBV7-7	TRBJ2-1	CASSLDHRGEQFF
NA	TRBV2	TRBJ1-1	CASLFGQGGTTEAFF
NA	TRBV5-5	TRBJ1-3	CASSLSGSSGNTIYF
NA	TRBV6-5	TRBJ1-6	CASSYAQGGDSPLHF
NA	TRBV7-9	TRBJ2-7	CASRGQGTGQYF
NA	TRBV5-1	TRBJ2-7	CASSLEGVHSDEQYF
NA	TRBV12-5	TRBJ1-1	CASGLEGGGTEAFF
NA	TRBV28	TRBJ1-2	CASSLFQGQSGYTF
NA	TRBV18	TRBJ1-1	CASSPPFTGQTEAFF
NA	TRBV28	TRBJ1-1	CASSLLDLGRTGSSNTEAFF
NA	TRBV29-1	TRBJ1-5	CSVVEQGDSNQPQHF
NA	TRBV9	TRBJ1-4	CASSVDRGTNEKLFF
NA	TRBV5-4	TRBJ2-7	CASSFKGTGTSEQYF
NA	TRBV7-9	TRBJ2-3	CASSLALDSGSGTQYF
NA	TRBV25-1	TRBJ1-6	CASSPGQYNSPLHF
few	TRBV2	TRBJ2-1	CASIIPRGGVHNEQFF
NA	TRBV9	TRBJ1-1	CASSVVGGKNTEAFF
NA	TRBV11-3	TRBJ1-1	CASSLGRNTEAFF
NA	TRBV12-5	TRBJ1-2	CASGIRDRGPGNYGYTF
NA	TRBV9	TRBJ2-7	CASSVGVGEQYF
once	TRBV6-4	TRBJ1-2	CASSRSMAGGDGYTF
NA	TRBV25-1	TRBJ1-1	CASRQIMNTEAFF
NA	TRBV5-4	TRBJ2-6	CASRDRDRVSGANVLTF
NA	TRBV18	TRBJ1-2	CASSGGRVSGYTF
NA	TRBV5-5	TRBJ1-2	CASSVQTRANYGYTF
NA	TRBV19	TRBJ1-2	CASRFRQSNGHGYTF
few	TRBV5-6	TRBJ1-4	CASSLMGGRRFLTNEKLFF
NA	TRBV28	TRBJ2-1	CASSTSGSGGNEQFF
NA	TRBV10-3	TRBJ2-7	CAISESNLGSGDEQYF
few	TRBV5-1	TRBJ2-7	CASGRLPYEQYF
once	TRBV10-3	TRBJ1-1	CAISENRGNTEAFF
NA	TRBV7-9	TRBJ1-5	CASSLSNSNQPQHF
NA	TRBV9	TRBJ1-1	CASTSRPGQQAFF
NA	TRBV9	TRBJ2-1	CASGIQGAAYNEQFF
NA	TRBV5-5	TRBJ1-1	CASSLGGAANTEAFF
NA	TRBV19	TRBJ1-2	CASSITGHGYTF
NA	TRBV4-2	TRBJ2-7	CASSQNAWGQGNYEQYF
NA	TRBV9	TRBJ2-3	CASSPSLLGDTQYF
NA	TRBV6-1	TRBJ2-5	CASRAGTSGGTQYF
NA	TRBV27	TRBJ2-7	CASSNRNRVLGQEEQYF
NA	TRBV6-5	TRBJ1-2	CASSYTGNYGYTF
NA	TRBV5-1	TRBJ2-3	CASSYATSTDTQYF
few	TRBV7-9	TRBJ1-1	CASSLGAMNTEAFF
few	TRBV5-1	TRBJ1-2	CASSRDSYGYTF
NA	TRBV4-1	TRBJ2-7	CASSQDLRTGGPSTYEQYF
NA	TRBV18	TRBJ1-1	CASSAGQVMNTEAFF
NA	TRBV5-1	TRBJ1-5	CASSLAPTGTGQPQHF
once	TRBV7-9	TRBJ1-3	CASSLDGSFSGNTIYF
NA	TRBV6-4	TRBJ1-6	CASSDRGGNSPLHF